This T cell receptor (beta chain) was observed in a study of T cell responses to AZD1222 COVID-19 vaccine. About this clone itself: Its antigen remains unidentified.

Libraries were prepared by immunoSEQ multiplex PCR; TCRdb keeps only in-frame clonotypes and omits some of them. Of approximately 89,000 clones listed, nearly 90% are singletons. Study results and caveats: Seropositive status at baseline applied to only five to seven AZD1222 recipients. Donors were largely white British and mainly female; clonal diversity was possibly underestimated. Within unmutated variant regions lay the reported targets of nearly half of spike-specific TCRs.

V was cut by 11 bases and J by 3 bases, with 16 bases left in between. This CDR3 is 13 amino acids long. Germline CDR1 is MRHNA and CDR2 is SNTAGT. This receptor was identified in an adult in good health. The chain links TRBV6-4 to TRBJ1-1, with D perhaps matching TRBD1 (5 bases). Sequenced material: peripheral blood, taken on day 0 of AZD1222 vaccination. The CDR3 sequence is CAHKFPRDTEAFF. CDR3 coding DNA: TGTGCCCACAAATTTCCCAGGGACACTGAAGCTTTCTTT.